This entry lists 22 T cell receptor beta chains sequenced from one sample in a study of T cells in Graves' hyperthyroidism and ophthalmopathy. Template material for amplifying TCR beta CDR3 regions consisted of RNA transcripts. The TCR CDR3 first-round RT-PCR relied on the HTBI primer set. TCRdb re-called the multiplex PCR reads through MiXCR, storing one row per CDR3 protein. In the table there are 660,000 or so distinct CDR3 sequences, 45% of which are singletons. What was sequenced was peripheral blood or thyroid tissue (not recorded which). The receptor source for this set is an adult man with Graves' disease, either hyperthyroidism or ophthalmopathy (not recorded which).

This clonotype was detected many times. The chain recombines TRBV5-1 with TRBJ1-6, with D uncertain. V was pared by 4 bases and J by 9 bases, with 11 bases between. Germline values: CDR1 SGHRS, CDR2 YFSETQ. The CDR3 sequence is 13 residues long. CDR3 DNA: TGCGCCAGCAGCCCGGACGATAGTTCACCCCTCCACTTT. The encoded protein is CASSPDDSSPLHF.

The chain employs TRBV19 and TRBJ1-6, with 9 bases fitting TRBD1. After removal of 5 bases from V and 9 bases from J, the junction contained 5 bases not matched to a gene. Germline CDR1 LNHDA, CDR2 SQIVND (reference sequence). The CDR3 sequence is 14 residues long. CDR3 in DNA: TGTGCCAGTAGTCTCTGGGACAGGGTTTCACCCCTCCACTTT. Translated: CASSLWDRVSPLHF.

The table lists this clonotype with many counts. The gene calls are TRBV15 and TRBJ1-5; TRBD1 aligns across 10 bases. Per germline, CDR1 LNHNV and CDR2 YYDKDF (reference sequence). V lost 7 bases to trimming and J lost 5 bases; unmatched junction nucleotides: 8. The length of the CDR3 is 15 residues. The CDR3 DNA follows: TGTGCCACCAAGACAGGGGGCGATTACCATCAGCCCCAGCATTTT. The encoded protein is CATKTGGDYHQPQHF.

The V call is TRBV20-1, the J call TRBJ2-5; D is perhaps TRBD1 or TRBD2 (5 bases each). The V and J ends lost 5 bases and 7 bases respectively, with 8 bases between them. The V gene's germline CDR1 is DFQATT and CDR2 SNEGSKA (reference sequence). The CDR3 is 10 residues long. CDR3 amino acids: CSAGGRTQYF. The CDR3 DNA reads as TGCAGTGCTGGGGGACGGACCCAGTACTTC.

This clonotype was seen a few times. The chain joins TRBV12-3 or TRBV12-4 to TRBJ1-5; TRBD1 matches at 9 bases. The CDR3 is 16 residues long. V lost 6 bases, J lost 2 bases, and 8 bases stayed unmatched. The CDR3 spells CASRLYGDRGNQPQHF. In DNA form, the CDR3 reads TGTGCCAGCAGACTTTATGGGGACAGGGGCAATCAGCCCCAGCATTTT.

The chain recombines TRBV25-1 with TRBJ2-5; 8 bases are shared with TRBD2. CDR1 is MGHDK, CDR2 SYGVNS, per germline. The CDR3 spans 15 residues. Trimming took 6 bases from V and 5 from J; bases not matched to a gene: 11. The CDR3 DNA follows: TGTGCCAGCAGCAGTCGGACTAGCAGGAGTGAGACCCAGTACTTC. It specifies CASSSRTSRSETQYF.

This clonotype came up a few times. V usage is TRBV9 and J usage is TRBJ1-2; weak D call: TRBD1 (5 bases). CDR3 length equals 12 residues. The germline V gene has CDR1 SGDLS and CDR2 YYNGEE. Deletions cut 4 bases from V and 8 bases from J, with 12 bases between. The CDR3 sequence: CASSPADNGYTF. CDR3 DNA sequence: TGTGCCAGCAGCCCTGCGGACAACGGCTACACCTTC.

Details on this clonotype: The junction does not match germline at one end; this may be a read error. J is TRBJ1-4 and V is TRBV7-8, with TRBD1 as a possible D gene (5 bases). Germline V gene lookup returns CDR1 SGHVS and CDR2 FQNEAQ. There are 17 residues in the CDR3. CDR3 nucleotide sequence: TGTGCCAGCAGCGTAGCTGGGACCGGCGCAACTAATGAAAAACTGTTTTTT. Its translation: CASSVAGTGATNEKLFF.

This clonotype was observed many times. The V gene is TRBV7-9, the J gene TRBJ2-5; TRBD2 aligns across 8 bases. The CDR3 totals 14 residues. The ends lost 7 bases at V and 1 base at J; junction bases unmatched: 5. Germline V CDR1 and CDR2: SEHNR, FQNEAQ (reference sequence). CDR3 residues: CASTRGGLQETQYF. The CDR3 DNA reads as TGTGCCAGCACTCGCGGGGGGCTCCAAGAGACCCAGTACTTC. Based on the CDR3 plus reference TRBV7-9 and TRBJ2-5, the full variable domain is DTGVSQNPRHKITKRGQNVTFRCDPISEHNRLYWYRQTLGQGPEFLTYFQNEAQLEKSRLLSDRFSAERPKGSFSTLEIQRTEQGDSAMYLCASTRGGLQETQYFGPGTRLLVL.

This clonotype was detected ten times or more. This chain uses TRBV10-3 with TRBJ1-1; D call uncertain. This CDR3 spans 13 amino acids. Germline CDR1 is ENHRY and CDR2 is SYGVKD. V was shortened by 4 bases and J by 2 bases, with 8 bases between the two germline ends. CDR3: CAISGGENTEAFF. The CDR3 DNA reads as TGTGCCATCAGTGGTGGGGAAAACACTGAAGCTTTCTTT.

The chain links TRBV10-2 to TRBJ2-2, with D unclear. Germline CDR1 WSHSY, CDR2 SAAADI. The CDR3 is 13 residues long. The V end was cut by 4 bases, the J end by 7 bases, with 10 bases between. CDR3 coding DNA: TGCGCCAGCAGTGTGACCAGTAGCGGGGAGCTGTTTTTT. It encodes CASSVTSSGELFF.

The V and J genes are TRBV7-8 and TRBJ2-5; D perhaps matches TRBD2 (5 bases). Trimming removed 2 bases from V and 4 bases from J, with 11 bases in between. In germline, CDR1 is SGHVS, CDR2 FQNEAQ. The CDR3 extends over 14 amino acids. The CDR3 DNA reads TGTGCCAGCAGCTTAATAGGGAGAGGAGAGACCCAGTACTTC. Its translation: CASSLIGRGETQYF.

This chain joins TRBV20-1 and TRBJ1-5; 7 bases match TRBD1. CDR1 and CDR2 from the germline V gene are DFQATT and SNEGSKA (reference sequence). The V segment lost 3 bases and the J segment 7 bases; nucleotides outside the gene matches: 6. This CDR3 region has 13 residues. CDR3 DNA: TGCAGTGCTAGGGAGACAGGGACGCAGCCCCAGCATTTT. Translation gives CSARETGTQPQHF.

The chain combines TRBV15 with TRBJ1-4; 8 nucleotides line up with TRBD1. Germline-derived CDR1 and CDR2 are LNHNV and YYDKDF (reference sequence). After removal of 4 bases from V and 8 bases from J, the junction contained 9 bases not matched to a gene. The CDR3 spans 15 residues. As DNA, the CDR3 is TGTGCCACCAGCACCGACAGGGGACAGGAAGAAAAACTGTTTTTT. This sequence encodes CATSTDRGQEEKLFF.

V usage is TRBV6-1 and J usage is TRBJ2-2; 8 bases are a match to TRBD1. Losses at the gene ends were 6 bases for V and 9 bases for J; bases not matched to a gene: 9. Per germline, CDR1 MNHNS and CDR2 SASEGT. The CDR3 consists of 14 residues. The CDR3 region has the DNA TGTGCCAGCAGCGGACAGGGCCCCGCCAGGGAGCTGTTTTTT. This encodes CASSGQGPARELFF.

The chain couples TRBV7-2 to TRBJ1-5, with 7 bases lining up with TRBD1. With 2 bases clipped from V and 5 bases from J, the junction kept 9 bases outside the gene matches. Germline CDR1 SGHTA, CDR2 FQGNSA. CDR3 size: 16 residues. The DNA of the CDR3 is TGTGCCAGCAGCTTATCGCCGGGACAGCGCGATCAGCCCCAGCATTTT. It specifies CASSLSPGQRDQPQHF.

The rearrangement links TRBV20-1 to TRBJ2-5, with TRBD2 matching over 9 bases. Germline V lookup: CDR1 DFQATT, CDR2 SNEGSKA (reference sequence). The CDR3 totals 16 residues. Unmatched junction bases numbered 15, after V lost 5 bases and J lost 5 bases. The CDR3 DNA reads as TGCAGTGCTGCCCTTGGTAGCGGGGGCGAGATGGAGACCCAGTACTTC. Encoded protein: CSAALGSGGEMETQYF.

The chain carries TRBV20-1 and TRBJ1-5; D unresolved. V was trimmed by 4 bases and J by 9 bases, leaving 19 bases between them. The CDR3 spans 14 residues. Germline-derived CDR1 and CDR2 are DFQATT and SNEGSKA (reference sequence). The CDR3 bases are TGCAGTGCTACATCTTCGGGTTTGGGAGGGCCCCAGCATTTT. Translating gives CSATSSGLGGPQHF.

On this clonotype: Relative to the germline gene, one junction end is altered; a read error may explain this. The V call is TRBV6-1, the J call TRBJ1-1; D remains ambiguous. Germline V gene sequence: CDR1 MNHNS, CDR2 SASEGT. The CDR3 runs 13 residues. In DNA, the CDR3 is TGCGCCGGCAGTGAGCCGGGCAGTGCTGAAGCTTTCTTT. Protein: CAGSEPGSAEAFF.

Many counts were recorded for this clonotype. V gene TRBV2 combines with J gene TRBJ1-5; D gene uncertain. Germline V lookup: CDR1 SNHLY, CDR2 FYNNEI. CDR3 length: 16 residues. V was trimmed by 3 bases and J by 1 base, leaving 13 bases between them. In DNA form, the CDR3 reads TGTGCCAGCAGTGACTACCCCCACCGGAGCAATCAGCCCCAGCATTTT. It specifies CASSDYPHRSNQPQHF.

The J gene is TRBJ2-7, the V gene TRBV9, with 10 nucleotides matching TRBD1. Germline V gene lookup returns CDR1 SGDLS and CDR2 YYNGEE. The length of the CDR3 is 15 residues. V lost 4 bases and J lost 1; bases outside the gene matches: 5. The CDR3 nucleotides read TGTGCCAGCAGCCAAGACAGGGGGCTATCCTACGAGCAGTACTTC. Translation: CASSQDRGLSYEQYF. Variable domain in full (rest from reference TRBV9 and TRBJ2-7): DSGVTQTPKHLITATGQRVTLRCSPRSGDLSVYWYQQSLDQGLQFLIQYYNGEERAKGNILERFSAQQFPDLHSELNLSSLELGDSALYFCASSQDRGLSYEQYFGPGTRLTVT.

This clonotype was observed at least ten times. CDR3 sequence: CASSSPRLAGVSEQYF. CDR3 coding DNA: TGTGCCAGCAGCTCACCCAGACTAGCGGGAGTCTCCGAGCAGTACTTC. V is TRBV7-9 and J is TRBJ2-7; 12 nucleotides agree with TRBD2. The CDR3 has 16 amino acids. V was clipped by 4 bases and J by 6 bases; unmatched bases: 10. Germline values: CDR1 SEHNR, CDR2 FQNEAQ (reference sequence).